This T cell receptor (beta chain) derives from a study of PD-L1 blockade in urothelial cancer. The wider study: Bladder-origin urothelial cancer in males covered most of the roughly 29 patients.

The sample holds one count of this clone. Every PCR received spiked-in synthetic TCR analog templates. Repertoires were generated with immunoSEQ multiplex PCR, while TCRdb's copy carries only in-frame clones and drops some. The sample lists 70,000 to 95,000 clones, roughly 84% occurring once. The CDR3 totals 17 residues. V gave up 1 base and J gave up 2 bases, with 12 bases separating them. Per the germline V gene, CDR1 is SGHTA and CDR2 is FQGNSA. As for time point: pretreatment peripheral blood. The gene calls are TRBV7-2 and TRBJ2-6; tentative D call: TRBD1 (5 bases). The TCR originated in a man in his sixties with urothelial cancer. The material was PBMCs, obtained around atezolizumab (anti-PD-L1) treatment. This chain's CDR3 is CASSLGSGIPGANVLTF. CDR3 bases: TGTGCCAGCAGCTTAGGCTCAGGGATACCTGGGGCCAACGTCCTGACTTTC.